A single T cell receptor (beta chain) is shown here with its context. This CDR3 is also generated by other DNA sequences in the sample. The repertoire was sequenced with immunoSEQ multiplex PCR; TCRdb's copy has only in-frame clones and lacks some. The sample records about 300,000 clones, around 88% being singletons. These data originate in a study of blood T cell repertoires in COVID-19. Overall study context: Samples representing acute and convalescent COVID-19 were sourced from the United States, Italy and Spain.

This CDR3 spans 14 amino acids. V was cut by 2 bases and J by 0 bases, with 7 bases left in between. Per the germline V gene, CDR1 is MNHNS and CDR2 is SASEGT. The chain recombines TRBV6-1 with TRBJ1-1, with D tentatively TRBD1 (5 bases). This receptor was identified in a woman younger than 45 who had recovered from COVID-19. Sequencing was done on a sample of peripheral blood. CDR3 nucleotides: TGTGCCAGCAGTGAACAGGGCCTGAACACTGAAGCTTTCTTT. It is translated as CASSEQGLNTEAFF.